This TCR beta chain was profiled in a study of blood T cell repertoires in COVID-19 (dated by TCRdb to about 2020). Turning to the overall study: Samples covering the acute and convalescent phases of COVID-19 were provided by collaborators in the United States, Italy and Spain. The prospective study material was composed of cDNA or gDNA derived from T cells, B-cell-depleted T cells, or PBMCs. Subjects who had been exposed to COVID-19, were actively infected with it, or had recovered from it provided the deeply sampled blood TCRbeta repertoires that made up the dataset. The repertoires were made available in a free public database intended to serve as a resource for research on the immune response to SARS-CoV-2. The samples were drawn from two sources: the first 160 participants of the ongoing ImmuneRACE study, and 1,254 subjects contributed by 6 global collaborators. Sample metadata almost always included a de-identified subject ID, COVID-19 status, age in years and sex. Where available, HLA class I and class II types were taken from metadata supplied by the sample provider and were not determined by assay-based typing. Study-level results and caveats: The amount of clinical and demographic metadata varied by source and participant and was provided uncurated.

CDR1 and CDR2 are read off the germline V gene as MGHRA and YSYEKL. The CDR3 runs 15 amino acids, cysteine and phenylalanine included. Kept here is only the CDR3 DNA, which spans 45 bases and is read in frame from base 1. A distance of 16 bases separates the germline ends of V and J, which lose 3 bases and 6 bases respectively. TCRbeta CDR3 regions were amplified from genomic DNA using the immunoSEQ Assay, a bias-controlled multiplex PCR. As for the authors' bioinformatics: The number of nucleated cells in each sample was estimated by amplification of reference gene primers within the assay. To quantify the absolute abundance of each unique TCRbeta CDR3 rearrangement, sequence reads were collapsed and filtered. Productive Simpson clonality was computed per sample as the square root of Simpson's diversity index over productive rearrangements. As stored in TCRdb, this immuneACCESS dataset retains in-frame rearrangements with V and J assigned. A fraction of the clones does not appear; measured against another copy, unresolved V genes explain less than half of the discrepancy, and the remainder lacks a known reason. From that table come the V and J calls and clone size; the DNA was used to work out D and trimming. In all, the sample holds 150,000 to 200,000 clones, and roughly 79% of those were seen once. Around 12% of the sample goes to the ten largest clones.

In Seattle, one collaborating source enrolled patients while the infection was active and tracked those patients longitudinally over the course of disease. Collaborating institutions collected whole blood in K2EDTA tubes following their own protocols. For TCRbeta analysis, collaborator samples were shipped as frozen whole blood, as isolated PBMCs, or as DNA extracted from either sample type. Comments on this clone: Its antigen has not been determined. The input lacks base qualities; no much larger clone sits a single base away.

This sequence uses TRBV4-1 and TRBJ2-3; the D gene is possibly TRBD2, with 6 bases matching. Material: peripheral blood. The receptor comes from an elderly woman with COVID-19, enrolled during active disease. The CDR3 is CASSQGPSVMDTQYF. The DNA sequence is as follows: TGCGCCAGCAGCCAGGGGCCTAGCGTAATGGATACGCAGTATTTT.